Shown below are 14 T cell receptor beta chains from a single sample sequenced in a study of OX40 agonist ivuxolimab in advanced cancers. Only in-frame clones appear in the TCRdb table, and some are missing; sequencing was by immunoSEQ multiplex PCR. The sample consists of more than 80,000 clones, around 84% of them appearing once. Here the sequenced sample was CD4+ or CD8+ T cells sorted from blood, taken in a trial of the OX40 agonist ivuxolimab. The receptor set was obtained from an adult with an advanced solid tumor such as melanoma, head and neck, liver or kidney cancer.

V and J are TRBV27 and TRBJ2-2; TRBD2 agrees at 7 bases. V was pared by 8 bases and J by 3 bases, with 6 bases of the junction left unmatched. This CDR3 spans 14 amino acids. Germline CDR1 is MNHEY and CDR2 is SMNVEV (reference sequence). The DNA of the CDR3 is TGTGCCAGCGGGAGGGCCTGGGACACCGGGGAGCTGTTTTTT. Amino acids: CASGRAWDTGELFF.

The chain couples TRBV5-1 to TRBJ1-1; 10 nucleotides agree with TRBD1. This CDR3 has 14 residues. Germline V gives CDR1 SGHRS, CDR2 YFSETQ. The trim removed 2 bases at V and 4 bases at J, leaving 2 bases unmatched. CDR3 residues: CASSFGTGATEAFF. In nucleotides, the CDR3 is TGCGCCAGCAGCTTCGGGACAGGGGCCACTGAAGCTTTCTTT.

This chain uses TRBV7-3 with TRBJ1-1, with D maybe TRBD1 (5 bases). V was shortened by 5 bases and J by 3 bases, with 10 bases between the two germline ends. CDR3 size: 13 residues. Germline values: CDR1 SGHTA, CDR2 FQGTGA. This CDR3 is CASSRGPDTEAFF. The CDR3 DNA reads TGTGCCAGCAGCCGGGGACCTGACACTGAAGCTTTCTTT.

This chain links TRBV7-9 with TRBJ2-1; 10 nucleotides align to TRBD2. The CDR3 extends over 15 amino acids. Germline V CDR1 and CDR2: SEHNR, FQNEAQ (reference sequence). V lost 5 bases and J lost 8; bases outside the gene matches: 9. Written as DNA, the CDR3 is TGTGCCAGCAGCAACCCTAGCGGGAGTGAGGATGAGCAGTTCTTC. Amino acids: CASSNPSGSEDEQFF. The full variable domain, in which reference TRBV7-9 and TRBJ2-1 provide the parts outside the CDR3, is DTGVSQNPRHKITKRGQNVTFRCDPISEHNRLYWYRQTLGQGPEFLTYFQNEAQLEKSRLLSDRFSAERPKGSFSTLEIQRTEQGDSAMYLCASSNPSGSEDEQFFGPGTRLTVL.

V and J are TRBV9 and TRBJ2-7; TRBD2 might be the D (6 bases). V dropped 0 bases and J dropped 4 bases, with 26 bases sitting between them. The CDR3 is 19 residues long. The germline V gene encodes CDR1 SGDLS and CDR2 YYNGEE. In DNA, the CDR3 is TGTGCCAGCAGCGTAGGAGGGTCTAGCGCTCAACCCTCCCTTTACGAGCAGTACTTC. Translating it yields CASSVGGSSAQPSLYEQYF.

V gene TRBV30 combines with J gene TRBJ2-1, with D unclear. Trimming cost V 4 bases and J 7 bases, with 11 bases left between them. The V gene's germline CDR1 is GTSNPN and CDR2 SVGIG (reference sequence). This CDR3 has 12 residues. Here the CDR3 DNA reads TGTGCCTGGAACCTGGTGGGGAATGAGCAGTTCTTC. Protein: CAWNLVGNEQFF.

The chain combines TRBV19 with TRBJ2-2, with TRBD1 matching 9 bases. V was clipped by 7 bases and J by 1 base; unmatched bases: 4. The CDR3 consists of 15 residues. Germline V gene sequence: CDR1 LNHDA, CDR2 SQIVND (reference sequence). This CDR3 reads CASKHRGRNTGELFF. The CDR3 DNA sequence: TGTGCCAGTAAACACAGGGGGCGGAACACCGGGGAGCTGTTTTTT.

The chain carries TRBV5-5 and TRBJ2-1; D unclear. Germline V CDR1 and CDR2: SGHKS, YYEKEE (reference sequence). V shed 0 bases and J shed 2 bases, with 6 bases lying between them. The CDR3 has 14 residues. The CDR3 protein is CASSLGNPYNEQFF. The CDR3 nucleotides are TGTGCCAGCAGCTTGGGAAACCCCTACAATGAGCAGTTCTTC.

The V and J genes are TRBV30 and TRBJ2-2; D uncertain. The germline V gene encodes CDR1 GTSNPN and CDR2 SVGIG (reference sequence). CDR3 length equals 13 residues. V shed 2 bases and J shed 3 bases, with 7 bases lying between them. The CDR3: CAWSPQDTGELFF. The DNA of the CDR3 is TGTGCCTGGAGTCCCCAAGACACCGGGGAGCTGTTTTTT.

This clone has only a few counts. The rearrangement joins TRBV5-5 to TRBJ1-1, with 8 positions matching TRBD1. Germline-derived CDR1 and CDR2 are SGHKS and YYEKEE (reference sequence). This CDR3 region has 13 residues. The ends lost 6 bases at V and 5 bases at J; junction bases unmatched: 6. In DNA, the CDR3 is TGTGCCAGCACCTTACAGGGGGGAACTGAAGCTTTCTTT. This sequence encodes CASTLQGGTEAFF.

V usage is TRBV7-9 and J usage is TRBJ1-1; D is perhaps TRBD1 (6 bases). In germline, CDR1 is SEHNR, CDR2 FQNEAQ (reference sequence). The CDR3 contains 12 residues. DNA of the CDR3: TGTGCAGGCTCTGGACAGCACACTGAAGCTTTCTTT. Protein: CAGSGQHTEAFF. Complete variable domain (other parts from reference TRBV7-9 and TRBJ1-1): DTGVSQNPRHKITKRGQNVTFRCDPISEHNRLYWYRQTLGQGPEFLTYFQNEAQLEKSRLLSDRFSAERPKGSFSTLEIQRTEQGDSAMYLCAGSGQHTEAFFGQGTRLTVV.

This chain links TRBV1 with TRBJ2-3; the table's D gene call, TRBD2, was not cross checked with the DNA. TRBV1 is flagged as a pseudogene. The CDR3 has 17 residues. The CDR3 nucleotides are TGCACCAGCAGCCCCGGGACTAGCGGGAGATGCACAGATACGCAGTATTTT. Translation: CTSSPGTSGRCTDTQYF.

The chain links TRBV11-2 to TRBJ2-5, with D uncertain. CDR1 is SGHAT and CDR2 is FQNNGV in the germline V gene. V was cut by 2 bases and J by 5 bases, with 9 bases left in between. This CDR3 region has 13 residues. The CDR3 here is CASSLSRWETQYF. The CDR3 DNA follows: TGTGCCAGCAGCTTATCACGGTGGGAGACCCAGTACTTC. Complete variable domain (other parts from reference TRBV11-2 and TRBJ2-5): EAGVAQSPRYKIIEKRQSVAFWCNPISGHATLYWYQQILGQGPKLLIQFQNNGVVDDSQLPKDRFSAERLKGVDSTLKIQPAKLEDSAVYLCASSLSRWETQYFGPGTRLLVL.

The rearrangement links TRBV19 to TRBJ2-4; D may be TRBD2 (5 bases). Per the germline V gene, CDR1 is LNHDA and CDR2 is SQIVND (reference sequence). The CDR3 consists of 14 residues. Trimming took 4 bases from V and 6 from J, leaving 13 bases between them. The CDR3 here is CASSNVRTGNIQYF. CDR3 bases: TGTGCCAGTAGTAATGTGCGGACTGGAAACATTCAGTACTTC.